These 23 T cell receptor beta chains share one sample of origin, sequenced in a study of T cell repertoires in cytomegalovirus infection. The antigens of these receptors remain unknown. One entry per CDR3 protein, called by TCRdb with MiXCR from the reads. The data contain approximately 990,000 distinct CDR3 sequences, 31% of them seen just once; the ten biggest clones take up around 15%. Sample: cultured CD8+ T cells from PBMCs, taken from culture after CMV antigen stimulation. The receptors originated from a human donor in good health (CMV status not recorded). Some clones in this sample may be carry-over from other donors' samples.

This chain joins TRBV5-4 and TRBJ2-5, with 9 bases that match TRBD1. The CDR3 runs 15 residues. Germline V gene data show CDR1 as SGHNT and CDR2 as YYREEE (reference sequence). V lost 4 bases and J lost 4; bases outside the gene matches: 8. The CDR3 nucleotides read TGTGCCAGCAGCCGGGACAGGGAGGGAGGAGAGACCCAGTACTTC. Translated: CASSRDREGGETQYF.

This rearrangement joins TRBV4-1 to TRBJ2-7; 8 bases align to TRBD1. Germline CDR1 and CDR2: MGHRA and YSYEKL. The CDR3 contains 13 residues. V lost 2 bases and J lost 6; bases outside the gene matches: 3. This CDR3 is CASSQTRGREQYF. The CDR3 region has the DNA TGCGCCAGCAGCCAAACCAGGGGGCGCGAGCAGTACTTC.

This clonotype has a handful of counts. The chain recombines TRBV28 with TRBJ2-3, with TRBD2 identical over 11 bases. CDR3 length: 18 amino acids. Trimming removed 3 bases from V and 8 bases from J; junction bases left unmatched: 16. The V gene's germline CDR1 is MDHEN and CDR2 SYDVKM. CDR3 DNA: TGTGCCAGCAGTTTTGGGGCTAGCGGGGGGACAGGGCTTGGTACGCAGTATTTT. This encodes CASSFGASGGTGLGTQYF.

The chain joins TRBV27 to TRBJ2-1; D unresolved. The CDR3 extends over 15 amino acids. Trimming cost V 6 bases and J 2 bases, with 14 bases left between them. Germline V gene sequence: CDR1 MNHEY, CDR2 SMNVEV (reference sequence). The CDR3 DNA follows: TGTGCCAGCAGCTTGGACCGGAGAACCTACAATGAGCAGTTCTTC. It encodes CASSLDRRTYNEQFF.

This clonotype was detected ten times or more. The CDR3 nucleotides are TGCGCCAGCAGCTTGGCTACGACCACTGAAGCTTTCTTT. It is translated as CASSLATTTEAFF. The chain combines TRBV5-1 with TRBJ1-1; D is unclear. The CDR3 length is 13 residues. Looked up from germline, CDR1 is SGHRS and CDR2 is YFSETQ. Trimming removed 0 bases at V and 4 bases at J, with 7 bases between.

The V and J genes are TRBV10-3 and TRBJ2-1; 13 bases match TRBD2. The germline V gene encodes CDR1 ENHRY and CDR2 SYGVKD. The CDR3 loop spans 15 amino acids. The V segment lost 7 bases and the J segment 6 bases; nucleotides outside the gene matches: 6. This CDR3 is CAIMITSGGANEQFF. For the CDR3, the DNA is TGTGCCATCATGATTACTAGCGGGGGGGCCAATGAGCAGTTCTTC.

This clonotype was found once. This chain connects TRBV20-1 to TRBJ2-7, with TRBD1 as a possible D gene (6 bases). The CDR3 is 15 amino acids. The germline V gene has CDR1 DFQATT and CDR2 SNEGSKA (reference sequence). The V gene lost 3 bases and the J gene lost 1 base, with 16 bases spanning the gap. DNA of the CDR3: TGCAGTGCTAGGGCACCACAGGGCGCATCCTACGAGCAGTACTTC. It translates to CSARAPQGASYEQYF.

This sequence joins TRBV4-3 and TRBJ1-5; unclear D gene. Germline loops: CDR1 LGHNA, CDR2 YSLEER. V lost 0 bases and J lost 5, with 8 bases in between. The CDR3 has 14 residues. The DNA for the CDR3 is TGCGCCAGCAGCCAAGATTTGAGTTATCAGCCCCAGCATTTT. This translates into CASSQDLSYQPQHF.

V gene TRBV19 combines with J gene TRBJ1-2; D is ambiguous. The CDR3 loop spans 12 amino acids. Deletions cut 3 bases from V and 5 bases from J, with 7 bases between. Germline values: CDR1 LNHDA, CDR2 SQIVND (reference sequence). The CDR3 reads CASSIPSYGYTF. CDR3 nucleotides: TGTGCCAGTAGTATTCCCTCATATGGCTACACCTTC.

The CDR3 loop is CATSDFGTGGSGELFF. The CDR3 nucleotides are TGTGCCACCAGTGATTTCGGGACAGGGGGTTCCGGGGAGCTGTTTTTT. The V call is TRBV24-1, the J call TRBJ2-2; TRBD1 agrees at 11 bases. Germline CDR1 and CDR2: KGHDR and SFDVKD. The CDR3 extends over 16 amino acids. After removal of 1 base from V and 6 bases from J, the junction contained 3 bases not matched to a gene.

This clonotype has a count of ten or more. The chain uses TRBV7-2 and TRBJ2-3, with TRBD1 matching over 8 bases. V shed 2 bases, J shed 4 bases, and the junction held 2 bases outside the gene matches. This CDR3 is built from 14 residues. CDR1 is SGHTA, CDR2 FQGNSA, per germline. The CDR3 DNA reads as TGTGCCAGCAGCTTATTGGACAGGGCAGATACGCAGTATTTT. Amino acid sequence: CASSLLDRADTQYF. Supplemented by reference TRBV7-2 and TRBJ2-3, the full variable domain reads GAGVSQSPSNKVTEKGKDVELRCDPISGHTALYWYRQSLGQGLEFLIYFQGNSAPDKSGLPSDRFSAERTGGSVSTLTIQRTQQEDSAVYLCASSLLDRADTQYFGPGTRLTVL.

This rearrangement joins TRBV7-9 to TRBJ1-3; D is unclear. This CDR3 has 16 residues. Germline V lookup: CDR1 SEHNR, CDR2 FQNEAQ (reference sequence). V gave up 5 bases and J gave up 4 bases, with 18 bases separating them. The CDR3 DNA is TGTGCCAGCAGCCACAAGACGACACTGGCAGGAAACACCATATATTTT. It is translated as CASSHKTTLAGNTIYF. Based on the CDR3 plus reference TRBV7-9 and TRBJ1-3, the full variable domain is DTGVSQNPRHKITKRGQNVTFRCDPISEHNRLYWYRQTLGQGPEFLTYFQNEAQLEKSRLLSDRFSAERPKGSFSTLEIQRTEQGDSAMYLCASSHKTTLAGNTIYFGEGSWLTVV.

The CDR3 DNA sequence: TGTGCCAGCAGCTTAGGCCTCTTGAATCAGCCCCAGCATTTT. It is translated as CASSLGLLNQPQHF. The rearrangement uses TRBV7-6 and TRBJ1-5; D remains ambiguous. Germline CDR1 and CDR2: SGHVS and FNYEAQ. Trimming removed 1 base from V and 4 bases from J, with 8 bases in between. This CDR3 spans 14 amino acids. Full variable domain (remainder filled in from reference TRBV7-6 and TRBJ1-5): GAGVSQSPRYKVTKRGQDVALRCDPISGHVSLYWYRQALGQGPEFLTYFNYEAQQDKSGLPNDRFSAERPEGSISTLTIQRTEQRDSAMYRCASSLGLLNQPQHFGDGTRLSIL.

This chain connects TRBV19 to TRBJ1-5; D remains ambiguous. The germline V gene has CDR1 LNHDA and CDR2 SQIVND (reference sequence). V lost 6 bases to trimming and J lost 5 bases, with 14 bases between them. The CDR3 is made up of 14 amino acids. Here the CDR3 reads CASSLNPLHQPQHF. As DNA, the CDR3 is TGTGCCAGTAGCCTAAATCCTCTGCATCAGCCCCAGCATTTT.

In this sample, this clonotype turned up a few times. The gene calls are TRBV7-9 and TRBJ2-3; D may correspond to TRBD1 or TRBD2 (5 bases each). CDR1 is SEHNR and CDR2 is FQNEAQ in the germline V gene (reference sequence). The CDR3 sequence is 16 residues long. V lost 7 bases, J lost 0 bases, and 17 bases lay in between. The CDR3, as DNA: TGTGCCAGCACCCTGAAGGGACGGACTAGCACAGATACGCAGTATTTT. It encodes CASTLKGRTSTDTQYF.

This clonotype was observed a handful of times. The V gene is TRBV12-3 or TRBV12-4, the J gene TRBJ2-5; D might be TRBD1 (5 bases). The ends were cut back, 4 bases at V and 2 bases at J, with 11 bases in the middle. CDR3 size: 14 residues. CDR3 DNA sequence: TGTGCCAGCAGTTCCCTGGACATTCAAGAGACCCAGTACTTC. Its protein is CASSSLDIQETQYF.

The chain recombines TRBV5-4 with TRBJ1-1; no reliable D call. The germline V and J ends were trimmed by 7 bases and 7 bases, with 17 bases remaining between them. The CDR3 covers 13 residues. CDR1 is SGHNT, CDR2 YYREEE, per germline (reference sequence). CDR3 region: CASELWEEGEAFF. For the CDR3, the DNA is TGTGCCAGCGAATTATGGGAGGAGGGTGAAGCTTTCTTT.

This clonotype was observed at least ten times. The chain employs TRBV7-6 and TRBJ2-1; D is uncertain. Germline assignment: CDR1 SGHVS and CDR2 FNYEAQ. The CDR3 runs 13 residues. The V and J ends lost 1 base and 6 bases respectively, with 7 bases between them. The CDR3 is CASSLDGFNEQFF. CDR3 DNA: TGTGCCAGCAGCTTAGATGGGTTCAATGAGCAGTTCTTC.

This clonotype occurred many times. V and J are TRBV7-9 and TRBJ1-1; D is undetermined. The germline V gene encodes CDR1 SEHNR and CDR2 FQNEAQ (reference sequence). This CDR3 has 13 amino acids. Trimming shortened V by 5 bases and J by 1 base, and 8 bases separated the two germline ends. This CDR3 is CASSHPENTEAFF. DNA for the CDR3: TGTGCCAGCAGCCATCCAGAGAACACTGAAGCTTTCTTT.

This clonotype was seen ten or more times. J is TRBJ1-2 and V is TRBV7-8; TRBD1 agrees at 10 bases. The CDR3 covers 16 residues. V lost 5 bases to trimming and J lost 4 bases; unmatched junction nucleotides: 10. Germline V gives CDR1 SGHVS, CDR2 FQNEAQ. In DNA, the CDR3 is TGTGCCAGCAGCCCGAGGACAGGGGGGCCTAGCTATGGCTACACCTTC. Translation gives CASSPRTGGPSYGYTF.

The J gene is TRBJ1-1, the V gene TRBV29-1; D unclear. This CDR3 has 13 amino acids. Germline CDR1 and CDR2: SQVTM and ANQGSEA. The V gene lost 3 bases and the J gene lost 3 bases, with 11 bases spanning the gap. The CDR3 reads CSVEGTMDTEAFF. The CDR3 coding sequence is TGCAGCGTTGAGGGCACCATGGACACTGAAGCTTTCTTT.

In regard to this clonotype: A read error may produce the germline difference seen at one junction end. The chain employs TRBV4-2 and TRBJ1-1; no clear D gene. The CDR3 sequence is 20 residues long. Looked up from germline, CDR1 is LGHNA and CDR2 is YNFKEQ. The CDR3: CASSQDSSGWRVQEVAEAFF. CDR3 nucleotide sequence: TGTGCCAGTAGCCAAGATTCTTCCGGGTGGAGGGTTCAGGAGGTCGCTGAAGCTTTCTTT.

J is TRBJ1-4 and V is TRBV6-5; weak D call: TRBD1 (5 bases). CDR1 MNHEY and CDR2 SVGAGI come from the germline V gene. V dropped 3 bases and J dropped 8 bases, with 13 bases sitting between them. This CDR3 has 14 residues. The CDR3 bases are TGTGCCAGCAGTTATGGAGGGGCGGGCGAAAAACTGTTTTTT. This sequence encodes CASSYGGAGEKLFF.